This TCR beta chain was identified during a study of radiotherapy plus CTLA-4 blockade in lung cancer. Across the whole study: There were objective responses in 15% to 20% of patients, and roughly 33% had disease control.

Patients had chemo-refractory metastatic non-small-cell lung cancer and received focal radiation plus CTLA-4 blockade that used ipilimumab. Libraries were prepared by immunoSEQ multiplex PCR; TCRdb keeps only in-frame clonotypes and omits some of them. Of approximately 100,000 clones listed, about 84% are singletons. CDR3 size: 16 residues. The germline CDR1 and CDR2 sequences are KGHSH and LQKENI. The V end lost 0 bases, the J end lost 1 base, and 10 bases lay between the germline ends. Overall study results and limits: Once radiotherapy plus ipilimumab had been given, TCR clones derived from tumor expanded in blood. Early blood T cell clone dynamics, with interferon-beta, were reported to best predict response.

Turning to this clone: Its matching antigen is unknown.

This TCR was recovered from a human donor with non-small cell lung cancer that progressed on radiotherapy plus ipilimumab. Some clones in this sample may be carry-over from other donors' samples. J is TRBJ2-1 and V is TRBV18; D call uncertain. The specimen was peripheral blood, collected from a patient treated with radiotherapy plus ipilimumab. The CDR3 DNA is TGTGCCAGCTCACCACCTCCCCTAAGGTCCTACAATGAGCAGTTCTTC. Its translation is CASSPPPLRSYNEQFF.